This T cell receptor beta chain was captured in a study of cytomegalovirus exposure and HLA in healthy donors. Background on the study: Across 300 to 400 genotyped donors, 81% landed in the Caucasian-associated ancestry cluster.

It was with 60 Vbeta and 13 Jbeta primers that the PCR ran. Using immunoSEQ multiplex PCR, the repertoire was profiled, and TCRdb retains in-frame clones only, with some absent. The repertoire has some 120,000 clones, 83% of them found once; the top ten carry about 3.5%. This clone was counted a single time. There are 16 residues in the CDR3. Germline V CDR1 and CDR2: LGHNA, YSLEER. The ends lost 1 base at V and 5 bases at J; junction bases unmatched: 9. Source material: PBMCs. The chain couples TRBV4-3 to TRBJ2-3, with 7 bases that match TRBD2. The clonotype originates from a woman aged 40 to 55 in good health and CMV-seropositive. The CDR3 sequence: CASSQGGAGRRDTQYF. The DNA of the CDR3 is TGCGCCAGCAGCCAAGGAGGAGCGGGAAGAAGAGATACGCAGTATTTT.